This T cell receptor beta chain was sequenced in a study of human T cells and chemical hapten exposure. The study's findings and limits: Relative to control repertoires, expanded TCRs gave rise to significantly more large CDR3 similarity clusters.

TCRdb reanalysed the RACE reads using MiXCR and keeps one entry per CDR3 protein. The data contain some 350,000 distinct CDR3 sequences, about 6% of them singletons. V shed 2 bases and J 9 bases; nucleotides not matched to a gene: 15. The CDR3 spans 17 residues. Germline V gene sequence: CDR1 MNHEY, CDR2 SVGEGT. This clonotype was detected a few times. What it recognizes is unknown. As for time point: patch test 2, 6 weeks after DPC sensitization. The treatment is: therapeutic diphenylcyclopropenone sensitization with weekly scalp DPC. The chain joins TRBV6-2 or TRBV6-3 to TRBJ2-1, with 8 bases aligning to TRBD2. Sequencing used whole blood, obtained in connection with sensitization to the hapten diphenylcyclopropenone (DPC). The source of this sequence is a woman younger than 30 with alopecia areata. Some clones in this sample may be carry-over from other donors' samples. The CDR3 DNA follows: TGTGCCAGCAGTTACGTACCCGGGACTAGAGGTCTGGCTGAGCAGTTCTTC. This encodes CASSYVPGTRGLAEQFF.